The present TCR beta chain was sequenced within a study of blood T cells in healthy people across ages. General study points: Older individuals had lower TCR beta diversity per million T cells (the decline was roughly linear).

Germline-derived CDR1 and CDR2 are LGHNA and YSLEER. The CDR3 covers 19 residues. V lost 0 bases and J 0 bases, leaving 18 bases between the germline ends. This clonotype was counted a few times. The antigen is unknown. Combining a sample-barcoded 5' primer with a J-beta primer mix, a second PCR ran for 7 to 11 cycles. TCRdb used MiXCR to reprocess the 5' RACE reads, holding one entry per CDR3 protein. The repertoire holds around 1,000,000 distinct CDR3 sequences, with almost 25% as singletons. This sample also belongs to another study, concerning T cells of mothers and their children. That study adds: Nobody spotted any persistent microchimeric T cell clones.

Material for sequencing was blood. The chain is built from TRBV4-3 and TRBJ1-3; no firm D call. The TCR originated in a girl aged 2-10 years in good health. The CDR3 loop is CASSQELVRPRGSGNTIYF. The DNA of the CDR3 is TGCGCCAGCAGCCAAGAGTTGGTGCGACCTCGAGGCTCTGGAAACACCATATATTTT.